This TCR beta chain was recovered during a study of T cells in narcolepsy. Whole-study context: Patients with NT1 or NT2 and healthy control donors were enrolled.

Generated by immunoSEQ multiplex PCR, the TCRdb table keeps only in-frame clones and is missing some. This table has under 40,000 clones, roughly 80% appearing once. CDR1 is MNHEY, CDR2 SVGAGI, per germline. CDR3 size: 13 residues. The genes are TRBV6-5 and TRBJ2-5; D might be TRBD1 (6 bases). The DNA end lines up better with TRBJ2-7; the J call may be wrong. The sequence was collected from a human donor with narcolepsy. Material for sequencing was CD45RA- memory CD4+ T cells from PBMCs. CDR3 coding DNA: TGTGCCAGCAGACTCGACAGGTCCTACGAGCAGTACTTC. The encoded protein is CASRLDRSYEQYF.